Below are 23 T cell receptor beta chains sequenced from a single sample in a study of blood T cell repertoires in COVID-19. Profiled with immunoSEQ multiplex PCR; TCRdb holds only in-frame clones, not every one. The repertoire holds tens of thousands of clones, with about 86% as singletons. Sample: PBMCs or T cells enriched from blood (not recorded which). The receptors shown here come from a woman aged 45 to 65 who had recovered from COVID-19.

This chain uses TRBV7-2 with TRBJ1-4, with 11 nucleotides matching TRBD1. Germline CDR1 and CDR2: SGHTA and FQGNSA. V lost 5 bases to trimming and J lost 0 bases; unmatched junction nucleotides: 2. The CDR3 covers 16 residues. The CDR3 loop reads CASSRDRGATNEKLFF. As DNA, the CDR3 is TGTGCCAGCAGCCGGGACAGGGGGGCAACTAATGAAAAACTGTTTTTT.

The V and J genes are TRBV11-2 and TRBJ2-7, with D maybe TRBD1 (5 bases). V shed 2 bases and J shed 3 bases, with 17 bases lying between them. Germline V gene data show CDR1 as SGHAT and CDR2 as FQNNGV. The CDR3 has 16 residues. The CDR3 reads CASSLKYMGRDYEQYF. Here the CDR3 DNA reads TGTGCCAGCAGCTTAAAATATATGGGCAGGGACTACGAGCAGTACTTC.

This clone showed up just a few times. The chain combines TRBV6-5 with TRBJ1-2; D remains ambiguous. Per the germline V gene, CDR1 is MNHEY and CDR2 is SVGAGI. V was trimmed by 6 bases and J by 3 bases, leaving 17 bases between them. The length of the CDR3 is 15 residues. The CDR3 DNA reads TGTGCCAGCAGCCAATCGCAGGAACACTACTATGGCTACACCTTC. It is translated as CASSQSQEHYYGYTF.

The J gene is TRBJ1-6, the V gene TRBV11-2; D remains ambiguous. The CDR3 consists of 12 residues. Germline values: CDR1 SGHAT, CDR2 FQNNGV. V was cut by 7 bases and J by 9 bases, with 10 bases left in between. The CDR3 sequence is CASTEVGSPLHF. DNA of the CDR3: TGTGCCAGCACAGAGGTTGGTTCACCCCTCCACTTT.

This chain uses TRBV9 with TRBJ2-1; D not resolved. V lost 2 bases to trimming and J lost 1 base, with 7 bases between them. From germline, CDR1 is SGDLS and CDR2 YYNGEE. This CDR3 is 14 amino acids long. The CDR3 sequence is CASSVERSYNEQFF. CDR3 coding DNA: TGTGCCAGCAGCGTTGAGCGATCCTACAATGAGCAGTTCTTC. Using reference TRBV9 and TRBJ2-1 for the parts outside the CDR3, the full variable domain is DSGVTQTPKHLITATGQRVTLRCSPRSGDLSVYWYQQSLDQGLQFLIQYYNGEERAKGNILERFSAQQFPDLHSELNLSSLELGDSALYFCASSVERSYNEQFFGPGTRLTVL.

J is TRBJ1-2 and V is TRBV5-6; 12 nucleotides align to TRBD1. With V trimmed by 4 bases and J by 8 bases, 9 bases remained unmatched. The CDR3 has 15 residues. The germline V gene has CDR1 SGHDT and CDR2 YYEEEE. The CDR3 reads CASSPGTGGARGYTF. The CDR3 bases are TGTGCCAGCAGCCCCGGGACAGGGGGCGCGAGGGGCTACACCTTC.

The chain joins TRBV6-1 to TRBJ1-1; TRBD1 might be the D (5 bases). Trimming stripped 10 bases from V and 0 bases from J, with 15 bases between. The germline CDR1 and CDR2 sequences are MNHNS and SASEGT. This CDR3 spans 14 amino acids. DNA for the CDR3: TGTGCCATCCGCGCGGGACTCCTGAACACTGAAGCTTTCTTT. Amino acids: CAIRAGLLNTEAFF.

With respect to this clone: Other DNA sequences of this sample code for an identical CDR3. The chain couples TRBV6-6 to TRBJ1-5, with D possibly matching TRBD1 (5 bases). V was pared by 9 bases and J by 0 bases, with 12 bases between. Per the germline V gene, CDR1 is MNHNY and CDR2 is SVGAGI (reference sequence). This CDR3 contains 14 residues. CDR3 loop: CASQRGGSNQPQHF. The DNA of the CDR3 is TGTGCCAGTCAGCGGGGGGGTAGCAATCAGCCCCAGCATTTT.

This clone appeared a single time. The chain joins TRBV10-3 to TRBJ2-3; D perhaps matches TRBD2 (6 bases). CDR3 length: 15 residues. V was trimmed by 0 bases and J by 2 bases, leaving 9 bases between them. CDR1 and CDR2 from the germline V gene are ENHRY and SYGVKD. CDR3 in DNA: TGTGCCATCAGTGAGTCGGCGGGACTCACAGATACGCAGTATTTT. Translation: CAISESAGLTDTQYF.

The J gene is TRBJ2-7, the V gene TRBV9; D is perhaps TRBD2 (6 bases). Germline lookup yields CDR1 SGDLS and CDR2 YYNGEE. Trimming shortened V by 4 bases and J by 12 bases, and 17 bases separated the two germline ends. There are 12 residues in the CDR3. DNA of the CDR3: TGTGCCAGCAGCTCGGGAGACGGGACGTTGTACTTC. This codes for CASSSGDGTLYF.

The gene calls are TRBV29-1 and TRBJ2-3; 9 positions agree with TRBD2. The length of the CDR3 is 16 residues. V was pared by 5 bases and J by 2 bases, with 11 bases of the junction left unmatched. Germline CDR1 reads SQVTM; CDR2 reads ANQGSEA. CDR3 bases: TGCAGCGTTTCCCGGAAAGCGGGAGGCCTCACAGATACGCAGTATTTT. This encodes CSVSRKAGGLTDTQYF.

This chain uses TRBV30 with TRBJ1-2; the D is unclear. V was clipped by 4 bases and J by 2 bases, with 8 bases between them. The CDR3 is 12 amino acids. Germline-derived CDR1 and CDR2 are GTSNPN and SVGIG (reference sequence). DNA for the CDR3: TGTGCCTGGAACGAGCTAAACTATGGCTACACCTTC. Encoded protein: CAWNELNYGYTF.

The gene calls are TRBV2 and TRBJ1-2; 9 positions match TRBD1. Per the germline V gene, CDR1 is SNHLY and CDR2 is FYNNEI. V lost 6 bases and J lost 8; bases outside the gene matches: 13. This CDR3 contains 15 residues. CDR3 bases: TGTGCCAGCAGCTCAACCGGGACAGGGATTGAAGGCTACACCTTC. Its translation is CASSSTGTGIEGYTF. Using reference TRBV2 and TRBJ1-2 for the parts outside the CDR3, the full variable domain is EPEVTQTPSHQVTQMGQEVILRCVPISNHLYFYWYRQILGQKVEFLVSFYNNEISEKSEIFDDQFSVERPDGSNFTLKIRSTKLEDSAMYFCASSSTGTGIEGYTFGSGTRLTVV.

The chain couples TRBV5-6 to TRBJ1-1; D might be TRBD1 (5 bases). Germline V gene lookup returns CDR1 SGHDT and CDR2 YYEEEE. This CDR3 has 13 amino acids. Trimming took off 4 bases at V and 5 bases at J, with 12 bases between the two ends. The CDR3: CASSRGGSTEAFF. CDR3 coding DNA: TGTGCCAGCAGCCGGGGGGGATCAACTGAAGCTTTCTTT.

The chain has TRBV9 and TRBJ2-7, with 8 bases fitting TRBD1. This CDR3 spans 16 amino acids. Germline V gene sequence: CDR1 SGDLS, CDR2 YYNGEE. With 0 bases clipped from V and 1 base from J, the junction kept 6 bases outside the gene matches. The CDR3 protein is CASSVGGQDNSYEQYF. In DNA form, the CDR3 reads TGTGCCAGCAGCGTAGGGGGACAGGATAATTCCTACGAGCAGTACTTC.

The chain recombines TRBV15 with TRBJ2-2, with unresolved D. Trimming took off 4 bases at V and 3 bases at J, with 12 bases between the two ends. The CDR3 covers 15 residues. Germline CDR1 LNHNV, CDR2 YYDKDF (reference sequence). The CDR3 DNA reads TGTGCCACCAGCATGCAGAGGTCGGACACCGGGGAGCTGTTTTTT. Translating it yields CATSMQRSDTGELFF. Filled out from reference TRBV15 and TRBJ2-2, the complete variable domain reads DAMVIQNPRYQVTQFGKPVTLSCSQTLNHNVMYWYQQKSSQAPKLLFHYYDKDFNNEADTPDNFQSRRPNTSFCFLDIRSPGLGDTAMYLCATSMQRSDTGELFFGEGSRLTVL.

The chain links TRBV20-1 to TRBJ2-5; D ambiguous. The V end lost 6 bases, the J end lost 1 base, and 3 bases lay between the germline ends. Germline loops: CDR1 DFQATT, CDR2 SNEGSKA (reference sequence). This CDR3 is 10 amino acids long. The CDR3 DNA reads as TGCAGTGCCAGCCAAGAGACCCAGTACTTC. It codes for CSASQETQYF.

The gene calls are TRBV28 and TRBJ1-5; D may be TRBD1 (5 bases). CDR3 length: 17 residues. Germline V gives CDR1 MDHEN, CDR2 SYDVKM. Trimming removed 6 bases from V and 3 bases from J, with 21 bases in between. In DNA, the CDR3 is TGTGCCAGCAGCCGCGGAGACAGTCTCTCCCTCAATCAGCCCCAGCATTTT. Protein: CASSRGDSLSLNQPQHF.

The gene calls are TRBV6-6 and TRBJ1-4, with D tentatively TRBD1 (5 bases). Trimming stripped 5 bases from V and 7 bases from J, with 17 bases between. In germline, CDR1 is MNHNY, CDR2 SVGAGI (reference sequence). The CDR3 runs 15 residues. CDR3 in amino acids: CASSHPPGLREKLFF. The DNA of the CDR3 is TGTGCCAGCAGTCACCCCCCGGGACTCCGTGAAAAACTGTTTTTT.

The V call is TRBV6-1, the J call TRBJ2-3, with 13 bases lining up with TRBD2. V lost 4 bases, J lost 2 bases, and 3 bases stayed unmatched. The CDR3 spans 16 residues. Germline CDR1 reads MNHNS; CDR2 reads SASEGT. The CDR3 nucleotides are TGTGCCAGCAGTGGGACTAGCGGGAGCCCCACAGATACGCAGTATTTT. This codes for CASSGTSGSPTDTQYF.

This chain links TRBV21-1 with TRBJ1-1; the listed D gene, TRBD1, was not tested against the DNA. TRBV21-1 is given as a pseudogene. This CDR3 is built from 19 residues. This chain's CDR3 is CASSKAPAAGDPMNTEAFF. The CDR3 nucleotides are TGTGCCAGCAGCAAAGCTCCGGCGGCAGGGGATCCGATGAACACTGAAGCTTTCTTT.

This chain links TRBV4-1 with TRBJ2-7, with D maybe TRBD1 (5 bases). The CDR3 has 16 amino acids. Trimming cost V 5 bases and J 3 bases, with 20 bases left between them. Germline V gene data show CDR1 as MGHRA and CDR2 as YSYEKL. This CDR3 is CASSWGVRGVNYEQYF. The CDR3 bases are TGCGCCAGCAGCTGGGGCGTTCGTGGGGTTAACTACGAGCAGTACTTC.

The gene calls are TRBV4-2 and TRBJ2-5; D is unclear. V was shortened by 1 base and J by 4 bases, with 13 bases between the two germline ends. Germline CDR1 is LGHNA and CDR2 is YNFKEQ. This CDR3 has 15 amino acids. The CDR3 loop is CASSQVTVGGETQYF. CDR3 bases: TGTGCCAGCAGCCAAGTAACCGTAGGCGGAGAGACCCAGTACTTC.